This record concerns one T cell receptor beta chain sequence. The sample originates from a study of response to subunit inactivated influenza vaccine. The CDR3 runs 14 residues. The ends were cut back, 0 bases at V and 7 bases at J, with 12 bases in the middle. Germline V gene data show CDR1 as DFQATT and CDR2 as SNEGSKA (reference sequence). One entry per CDR3 protein, called by TCRdb with MiXCR from the RT-PCR reads. The repertoire holds approximately 290,000 distinct CDR3 sequences, with approximately 20% as singletons. The receptor's source is a man between 50 and 69 years old who received an inactivated influenza vaccine. The chain has TRBV20-1 and TRBJ1-4; D remains unclear. Material: PBMCs from blood, obtained around 22 months after vaccination. The CDR3 DNA sequence: TGCAGTGCTAGAGATCCGGGGAAGGGTGAAAAACTGTTTTTT. Its protein is CSARDPGKGEKLFF.